The following is a T cell receptor beta chain sequence with its context. Its antigen is unknown. It has no much larger one-base neighbor in the sample; base qualities were not kept. Peripheral blood CD8+ and CD4+ T cells from healthy donors, Susac syndrome patients and multiple sclerosis patients were profiled by high-throughput TCR beta sequencing. Treatment-naive patients with stable or active relapsing-remitting disease fulfilling revised McDonald criteria were used as multiple sclerosis controls. Bulk CD8+ and CD4+ T cells were purified magnetically by negative isolation, whereas CD8+ TEMRA cells were enriched by FACS. Blood was collected in EDTA tubes and processed within 24 hours, with PBMCs isolated through density gradient centrifugation. PBMCs intended for TCR sequencing were cryopreserved in liquid nitrogen and thawed later in a water bath at 37 degrees C. The sorted or isolated CD4+, CD8+ and CD8+ TEMRA cells reached a purity of at least 90%.

The data belong to a study of CD8 T cells in Susac syndrome (dated by TCRdb to the late 2010s). Study-level background: Whether CD8+ T cell activation and differentiation in Susac syndrome was antigen driven was tested using repertoire sequencing. The study compared CD8+ T cell repertoire clonality among 12 healthy donors, some 14 Susac syndrome patients and about 16 multiple sclerosis patients.

Its CDR3 holds 12 amino acids, cysteine through phenylalanine. The kept DNA is CDR3 alone, 36 bases in frame from the first base. From a lookup of the germline V gene, CDR1 and CDR2 are SGHAT and FQNNGV. At the junction V is shortened by 1 base and J by 9 bases; bases outside the gene matches: 3. Paper-wide results and their limitations: The study acknowledged that relatively few individuals were included in the TCR sequencing and HLA analysis.

RNA was extracted using the RNeasy kit, and about 0.5 to 1 microgram was reverse transcribed with random hexamers. The immunoSEQ multiplex PCR assay, covering 54 Vbeta and 13 Jbeta segments, was used to amplify TCR beta CDR3 regions. PCR amplification bias was corrected using a synthetic template baseline for primer optimization and computational correction. The original pipeline was this. Reads were annotated to V, D and J genes according to IMGT and were analyzed with immunoSEQ Analyzer, with only productive sequences retained. Clonality was calculated as one minus the Shannon entropy normalized by log2 of the number of productive unique sequences. Public and private clones were assessed among the 100 most prevalent clones of each patient and control. A clone was defined as Susac-specific if it was absent from the healthy and MS cohorts, from about 1,100 published viral clones and from other ImmuneACCESS disease sequences. TCRdb applied fastp at Q25 and MiXCR to the public reads, then kept only in-frame beta chains. Identical CDR3 proteins give one entry, which carries the most common genes and DNA. TCRdb, not the original authors, processed these V and J calls. The sample table contains about 150,000 distinct CDR3 sequences; only one count was recorded for about 94% of them. The leading ten clones occupy over 0.2% of the sample.

The sequence came from a human donor with multiple sclerosis. The chain uses TRBV11-2 and TRBJ2-7, with 7 central nucleotides matching TRBD2. Material for sequencing was CD8+ T cells from PBMCs. The CDR3 is CASSLGLAGQYF. Here is the DNA: TGTGCCAGCAGCTTAGGATTAGCGGGGCAGTACTTC. With the portions outside the CDR3 filled from the reference TRBV11-2 and TRBJ2-7 genes, the complete variable region becomes EAGVAQSPRYKIIEKRQSVAFWCNPISGHATLYWYQQILGQGPKLLIQFQNNGVVDDSQLPKDRFSAERLKGVDSTLKIQPAKLEDSAVYLCASSLGLAGQYFGPGTRLTVT.